This T cell receptor beta chain was sequenced in a study of T cell changes during pregnancy in multiple sclerosis. Here immunoSEQ multiplex PCR was the method, and the copy in TCRdb shows in-frame clones only, minus some. The sample has roughly 90,000 clones, 75% to 95% seen once; the top ten hold roughly 1.9%. Trimming at V came to 3 bases and at J to 0 bases, leaving 5 bases not matched to a gene. Germline lookup yields CDR1 SGHNT and CDR2 YYREEE (reference sequence). The CDR3 spans 16 residues. The material was peripheral blood, obtained in the first trimester of pregnancy. The V gene is TRBV5-4, the J gene TRBJ2-3; TRBD2 agrees at 9 bases. This sequence was found in a female donor in good health, enrolled as a control in a pregnancy study. CDR3 sequence: CASSSGTSRSTDTQYF. CDR3 nucleotide sequence: TGTGCCAGCAGCTCCGGGACTAGCAGGAGCACAGATACGCAGTATTTT.